A single T cell receptor (beta chain) is shown here with its context. Its antigen remains unknown. The CDR3 length is 19 residues. V lost 4 bases to trimming and J lost 0 bases, with 22 bases between them. The germline V gene has CDR1 MGHDK and CDR2 SYGVNS. Generation of TCR beta libraries employed quantitative 5'-RACE incorporating molecular barcodes. TCRdb independently ran MiXCR on the 5' RACE reads; one entry per CDR3 protein. The sample shows about 250,000 distinct CDR3 sequences, approximately 10% of them seen only once. The source of the sample is a study of CD8 T cells in ankylosing spondylitis. Study conclusions and caveats: Typical of ankylosing spondylitis blood, it appeared, was a TCR beta motif of under 10 highly homologous variants.

Sample: blood, either unsorted or a sorted T cell fraction (not recorded which). This rearrangement joins TRBV25-1 to TRBJ1-5; D uncertain. The TCR comes from a male donor with ankylosing spondylitis or in good health (not recorded which). CDR3 bases: TGTGCCAGCAGTGCCCTTTTGGGGTTCCAAAAGGATAGCAATCAGCCCCAGCATTTT. The encoded protein is CASSALLGFQKDSNQPQHF.